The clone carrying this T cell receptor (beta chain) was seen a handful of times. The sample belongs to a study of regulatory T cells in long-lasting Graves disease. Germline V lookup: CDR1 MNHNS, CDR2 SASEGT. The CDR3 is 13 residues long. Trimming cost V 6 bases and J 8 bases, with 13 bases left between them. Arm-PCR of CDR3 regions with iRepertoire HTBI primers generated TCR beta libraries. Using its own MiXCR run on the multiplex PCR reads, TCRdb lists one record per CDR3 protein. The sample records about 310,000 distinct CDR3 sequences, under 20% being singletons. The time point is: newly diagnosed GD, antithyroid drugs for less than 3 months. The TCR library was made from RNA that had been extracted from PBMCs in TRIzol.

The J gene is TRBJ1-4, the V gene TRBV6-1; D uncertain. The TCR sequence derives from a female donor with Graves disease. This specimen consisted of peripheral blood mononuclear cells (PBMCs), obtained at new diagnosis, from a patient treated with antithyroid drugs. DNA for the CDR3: TGTGCCAGCAGACTAGGGTTGGGGGAAAAACTGTTTTTT. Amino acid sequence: CASRLGLGEKLFF.